Following are 9 T cell receptor beta chains from one sample sequenced in a study of cytomegalovirus exposure and HLA in healthy donors. Primers included in the PCR were 60 Vbeta and 13 Jbeta primers. Produced via immunoSEQ multiplex PCR; TCRdb's table is partial and in-frame only. The repertoire holds about 93,000 clones, approximately 64% seen once, with 5.5% to 6.5% in the top ten. Sequences were obtained from PBMCs. The receptors shown here come from a boy between 10 and 17 years old in good health and CMV-seropositive.

The rearrangement uses TRBV30 and TRBJ2-1; D possibly corresponds to TRBD2 (5 bases). With 1 base removed from V and 9 bases from J, the gap between germline ends came to 10 bases. Germline V lookup: CDR1 GTSNPN, CDR2 SVGIG (reference sequence). The CDR3 is 12 amino acids. CDR3 coding DNA: TGTGCCTGGAGTGCACTAGTACGTGAGCAGTTCTTC. Protein sequence: CAWSALVREQFF.

The chain is built from TRBV20-1 and TRBJ1-2; D gene unclear. Per the germline V gene, CDR1 is DFQATT and CDR2 is SNEGSKA (reference sequence). The germline V and J ends were trimmed by 5 bases and 7 bases, with 11 bases remaining between them. The length of the CDR3 is 11 residues. The CDR3: CSAPSEAGYTF. For the CDR3, the DNA is TGCAGTGCTCCATCGGAGGCTGGCTACACCTTC.

This clone is a singleton in its sample. The V and J genes are TRBV7-8 and TRBJ1-2, with 7 nucleotides matching TRBD1. CDR3 length: 13 amino acids. CDR1 is SGHVS, CDR2 FQNEAQ, per germline. Germline trimming cut 5 bases from V and 11 bases from J; bases unmatched to any gene: 11. The CDR3 DNA is TGTGCCAGCAGCGAAGAGGGGGCTTTTCGGTACACCTTC. Its protein is CASSEEGAFRYTF.

This chain links TRBV30 with TRBJ2-5; the D gene is possibly TRBD1 (7 bases). V was clipped by 0 bases and J by 2 bases, with 13 bases between them. Looked up from germline, CDR1 is GTSNPN and CDR2 is SVGIG (reference sequence). This CDR3 contains 15 residues. The CDR3 nucleotides read TGTGCCTGGAGTGTACAGCAGGGGGGTCAAGAGACCCAGTACTTC. Translation: CAWSVQQGGQETQYF.

This clone was counted once. The chain combines TRBV9 with TRBJ2-7, with 11 bases identical to TRBD1. Germline CDR1 reads SGDLS; CDR2 reads YYNGEE. This CDR3 has 15 residues. V dropped 2 bases and J dropped 4; count of bases not matched to a gene: 5. In DNA, the CDR3 is TGTGCCAGCAGCGTTGGGACAGGGGGAAATTACGAGCAGTACTTC. It specifies CASSVGTGGNYEQYF.

This clone showed up just a few times. This chain links TRBV18 with TRBJ1-5; tentatively, D is TRBD1 (5 bases). The V end lost 3 bases, the J end lost 3 bases, and 12 bases lay between the germline ends. This CDR3 has 15 amino acids. Germline assignment: CDR1 KGHSH and CDR2 LQKENI. CDR3 nucleotides: TGTGCCAGCTCACCCGGCGGGGGAAACAATCAGCCCCAGCATTTT. This sequence encodes CASSPGGGNNQPQHF. Combining the CDR3 with reference TRBV18 and TRBJ1-5 gives the whole variable domain NAGVMQNPRHLVRRRGQEARLRCSPMKGHSHVYWYRQLPEEGLKFMVYLQKENIIDESGMPKERFSAEFPKEGPSILRIQQVVRGDSAAYFCASSPGGGNNQPQHFGDGTRLSIL.

The DNA for the CDR3 is TGTGCCATCAGTGACTCTAGGGGCACTGAAGCTTTCTTT. Its protein product is CAISDSRGTEAFF. The chain joins TRBV10-3 to TRBJ1-1; tentatively, D is TRBD1 (5 bases). Germline lookup yields CDR1 ENHRY and CDR2 SYGVKD. The CDR3 spans 13 residues. The ends were cut back, 3 bases at V and 4 bases at J, with 9 bases in the middle.

A few counts support this clone. The V call is TRBV19, the J call TRBJ2-2, with a possible D match to TRBD2 (5 bases). V was cut by 3 bases and J by 6 bases, with 11 bases left in between. There are 14 residues in the CDR3. Germline loops: CDR1 LNHDA, CDR2 SQIVND (reference sequence). CDR3 in DNA: TGTGCCAGTAGTATTCTCGAGGGAGCCGGGGAGCTGTTTTTT. This sequence encodes CASSILEGAGELFF.

Worth noting for this clone: The limits of the CDR3 on the DNA are not certain, so only TCRdb's listed CDR3 is given. V gene TRBV6-5 combines with J gene TRBJ1-6; TRBD1, the table's D call, lacks a check against the DNA. Germline CDR1 MNHEY, CDR2 SVGAGI. The CDR3 length is 16 residues, termini included. CDR3 region: CASSYVVGQGNSPLNF.